This T cell receptor beta chain is from a study of CD8+CD57+ T cells in acquired aplastic anemia. Genomic DNA was employed as the template in profiling TCR beta VDJ and CDR3. A single record per CDR3 protein comes from TCRdb applying MiXCR to the reads. The data hold 160,000 or so distinct CDR3 sequences, with roughly half observed a single time. The sequenced patients had an expansion of CD8+CD57+ cells seen by flow cytometry. The V gene lost 3 bases and the J gene lost 2 bases, with 13 bases spanning the gap. Germline V gives CDR1 ENHRY, CDR2 SYGVKD. The CDR3 has 15 residues. The sample taken for sequencing was sorted CD4+, CD8+, or CD8+CD57+ T cells (not recorded which) from PBMCs. This TCR derives from a human donor with aplastic anemia. The V and J genes are TRBV10-3 and TRBJ1-1; weak D call: TRBD1 (5 bases). The chain's CDR3 is CAISEGVTVNTEAFF. CDR3 sequence (DNA): TGTGCCATCAGTGAAGGGGTCACAGTTAACACTGAAGCTTTCTTT.